Given below is one T cell receptor (beta chain) in context. The data belong to a study of blood T cell repertoires in COVID-19. About the study: Collection of acute and convalescent COVID-19 samples took place in the United States, Italy and Spain.

In germline, CDR1 is MGHRA, CDR2 YSYEKL. V lost 0 bases, J lost 7 bases, and 9 bases stayed unmatched. The CDR3 runs to 17 residues. Original data processing: Counts of nucleated cells, estimated from reference gene primer amplification, were obtained. TCRdb's table, derived via immunoSEQ multiplex PCR, lists solely in-frame clones and lacks some. V, J and clone size were drawn from that table, and D and trimming were deduced from the DNA. The sample records about 260,000 clones, roughly 84% being singletons. The material sequenced was peripheral blood. This TCR was sampled from a woman between 40 and 50 years old who had recovered from COVID-19. This chain links TRBV4-1 with TRBJ2-7, with 13 bases matching TRBD2. In DNA form, the CDR3 reads TGCGCCAGCAGCCAAGATGGGGGGACTAGCGGGGAACGGGAGCAGTACTTC. Translation: CASSQDGGTSGEREQYF.